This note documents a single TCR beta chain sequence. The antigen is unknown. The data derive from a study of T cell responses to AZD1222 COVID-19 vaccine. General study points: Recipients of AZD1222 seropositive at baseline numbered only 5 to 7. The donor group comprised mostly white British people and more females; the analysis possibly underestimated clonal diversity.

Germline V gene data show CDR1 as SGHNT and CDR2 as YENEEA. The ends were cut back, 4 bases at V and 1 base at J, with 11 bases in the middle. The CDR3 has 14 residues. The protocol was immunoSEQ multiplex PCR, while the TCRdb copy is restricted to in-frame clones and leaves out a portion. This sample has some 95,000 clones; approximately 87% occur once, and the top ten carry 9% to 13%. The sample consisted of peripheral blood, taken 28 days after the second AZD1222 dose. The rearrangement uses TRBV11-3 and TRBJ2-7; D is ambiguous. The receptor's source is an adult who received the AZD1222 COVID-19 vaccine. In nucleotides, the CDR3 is TGTGCCAGCAGCTGGACGGCGGCTTCCTACGAGCAGTACTTC. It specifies CASSWTAASYEQYF.